This TCR beta chain was observed in a study of T cell responses to AZD1222 COVID-19 vaccine. The CDR3 sequence is 17 residues long. Trimming removed 0 bases from V and 1 base from J; junction bases left unmatched: 4. CDR1 LGHNA and CDR2 YSLEER come from the germline V gene. Using immunoSEQ multiplex PCR, the repertoire was profiled, and TCRdb retains in-frame clones only, with some absent. The sample yields tens of thousands of clones, 88% seen once. This sequence was found in an adult in good health. The sequencing used peripheral blood, collected on day 0 of AZD1222 vaccination. The chain uses TRBV4-3 and TRBJ2-3; TRBD2 aligns across 10 bases. Here the CDR3 reads CASSQDLLAGGTDTQYF. The CDR3 nucleotides are TGCGCCAGCAGCCAAGATTTGCTAGCGGGGGGCACAGATACGCAGTATTTT.